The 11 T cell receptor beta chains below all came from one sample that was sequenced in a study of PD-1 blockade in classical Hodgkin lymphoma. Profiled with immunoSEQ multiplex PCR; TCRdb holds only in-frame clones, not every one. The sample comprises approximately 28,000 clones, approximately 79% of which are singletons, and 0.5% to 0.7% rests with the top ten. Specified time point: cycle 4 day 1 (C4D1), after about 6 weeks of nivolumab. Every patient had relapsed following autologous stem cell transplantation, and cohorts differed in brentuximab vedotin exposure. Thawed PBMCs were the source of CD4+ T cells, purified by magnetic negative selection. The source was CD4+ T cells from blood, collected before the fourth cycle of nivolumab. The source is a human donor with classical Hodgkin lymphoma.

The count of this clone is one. CDR3 sequence reads: CASSPTDTQYF. The CDR3, as DNA: TGTGCCAGCAGCCCCACAGATACGCAGTATTTT. The chain couples TRBV11-2 to TRBJ2-3, with D uncertain. From germline, CDR1 is SGHAT and CDR2 FQNNGV. CDR3 length: 11 residues. Trimming left V 5 bases short and J 2 bases short, with 2 bases between. Full variable domain (remainder filled in from reference TRBV11-2 and TRBJ2-3): EAGVAQSPRYKIIEKRQSVAFWCNPISGHATLYWYQQILGQGPKLLIQFQNNGVVDDSQLPKDRFSAERLKGVDSTLKIQPAKLEDSAVYLCASSPTDTQYFGPGTRLTVL.

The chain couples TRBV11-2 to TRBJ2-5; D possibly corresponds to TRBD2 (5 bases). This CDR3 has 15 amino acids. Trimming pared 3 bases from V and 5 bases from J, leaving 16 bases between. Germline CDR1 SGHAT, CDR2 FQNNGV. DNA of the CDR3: TGTGCCAGCAGCTTGGCCGGGAATCATGGGGAGACCCAGTACTTC. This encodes CASSLAGNHGETQYF.

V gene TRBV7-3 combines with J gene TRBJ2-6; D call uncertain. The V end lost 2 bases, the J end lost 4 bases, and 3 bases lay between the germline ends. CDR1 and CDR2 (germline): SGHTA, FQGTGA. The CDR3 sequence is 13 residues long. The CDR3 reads CASSLLGANVLTF. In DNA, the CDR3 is TGTGCCAGCAGCTTATTAGGGGCCAACGTCCTGACTTTC. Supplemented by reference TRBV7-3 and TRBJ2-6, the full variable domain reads GAGVSQTPSNKVTEKGKYVELRCDPISGHTALYWYRQSLGQGPEFLIYFQGTGAADDSGLPNDRFFAVRPEGSVSTLKIQRTERGDSAVYLCASSLLGANVLTFGAGSRLTVL.

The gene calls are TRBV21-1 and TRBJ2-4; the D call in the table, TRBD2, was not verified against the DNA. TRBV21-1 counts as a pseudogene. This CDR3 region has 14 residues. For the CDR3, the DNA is TGTGCCAGCAGCAATGGACTAGCCAAAAACATTCAGTACTTC. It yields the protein CASSNGLAKNIQYF.

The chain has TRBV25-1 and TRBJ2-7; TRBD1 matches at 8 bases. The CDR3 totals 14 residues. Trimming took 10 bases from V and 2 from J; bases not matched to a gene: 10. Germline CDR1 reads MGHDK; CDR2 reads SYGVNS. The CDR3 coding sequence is TGTGCCACCGGTGGGAGGACAGGGACCTACGAGCAGTACTTC. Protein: CATGGRTGTYEQYF.

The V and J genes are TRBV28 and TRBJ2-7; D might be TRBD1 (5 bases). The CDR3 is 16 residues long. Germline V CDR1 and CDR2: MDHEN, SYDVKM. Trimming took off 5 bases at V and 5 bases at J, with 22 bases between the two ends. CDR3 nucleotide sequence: TGTGCCAGCAGTCCGCCCCATGACATAGGGGTGAACGAGCAGTACTTC. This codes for CASSPPHDIGVNEQYF.

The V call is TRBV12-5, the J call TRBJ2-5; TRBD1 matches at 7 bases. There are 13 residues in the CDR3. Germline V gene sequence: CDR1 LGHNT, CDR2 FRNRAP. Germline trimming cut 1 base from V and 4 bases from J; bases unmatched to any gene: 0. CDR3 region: CASGLGDRETQYF. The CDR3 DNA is TGTGCTAGTGGTTTGGGGGACAGAGAGACCCAGTACTTC.

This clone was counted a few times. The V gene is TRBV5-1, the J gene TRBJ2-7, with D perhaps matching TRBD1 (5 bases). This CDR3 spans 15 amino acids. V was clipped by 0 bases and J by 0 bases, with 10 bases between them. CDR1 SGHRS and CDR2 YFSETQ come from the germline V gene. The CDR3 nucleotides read TGCGCCAGCAGCTTGGGGGGCTCGAGCTCCTACGAGCAGTACTTC. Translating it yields CASSLGGSSSYEQYF. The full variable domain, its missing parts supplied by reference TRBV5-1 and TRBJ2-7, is KAGVTQTPRYLIKTRGQQVTLSCSPISGHRSVSWYQQTPGQGLQFLFEYFSETQRNKGNFPGRFSGRQFSNSRSEMNVSTLELGDSALYLCASSLGGSSSYEQYFGPGTRLTVT.

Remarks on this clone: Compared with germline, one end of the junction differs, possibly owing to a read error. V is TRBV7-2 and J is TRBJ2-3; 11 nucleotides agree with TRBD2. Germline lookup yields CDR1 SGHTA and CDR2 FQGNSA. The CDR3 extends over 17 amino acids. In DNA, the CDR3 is TGTGCCAGCACCTTAGTTAGCGGGGGGGCGGGGACAGATACGCAGTATTTT. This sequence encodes CASTLVSGGAGTDTQYF.

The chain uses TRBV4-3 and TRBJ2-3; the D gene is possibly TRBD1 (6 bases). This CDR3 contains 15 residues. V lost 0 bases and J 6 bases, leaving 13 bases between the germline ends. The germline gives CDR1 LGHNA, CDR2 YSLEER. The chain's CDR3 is CASSQEGARGDTQYF. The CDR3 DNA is TGCGCCAGCAGCCAAGAGGGGGCGAGGGGTGATACGCAGTATTTT.

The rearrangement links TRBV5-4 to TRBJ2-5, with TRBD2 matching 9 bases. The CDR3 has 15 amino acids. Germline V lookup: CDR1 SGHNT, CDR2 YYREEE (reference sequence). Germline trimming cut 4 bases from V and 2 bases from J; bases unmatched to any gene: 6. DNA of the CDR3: TGTGCCAGCAGCCAAGAGACTAGCGGACAAGAGACCCAGTACTTC. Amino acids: CASSQETSGQETQYF.